This TCR beta chain appears in the sequencing data of a study of blood T cell repertoires in COVID-19. The CDR3 has 14 residues. CDR1 and CDR2 from the germline V gene are MDHEN and SYDVKM. Deletions cut 7 bases from V and 9 bases from J, with 22 bases between. As handled by the study authors: Reference gene primer amplification gave estimated nucleated cell counts. Method: immunoSEQ multiplex PCR; TCRdb's copy keeps in-frame clones and lacks some. V, J and clone size are those of that table, while D and trimming were read from the DNA. This sample carries approximately 200,000 clones, approximately 88% of them seen once, and the ten largest clones take under 4.5%.

Sequencing was carried out using peripheral blood. This receptor was taken from a woman in her twenties or thirties with acute or convalescent COVID-19. The gene calls are TRBV28 and TRBJ2-7, with D maybe TRBD2 (5 bases). Here the CDR3 DNA reads TGTGCCAGCAATAACCCGGGATCCACACTAGGGCAGTACTTC. Encoded protein: CASNNPGSTLGQYF.